Presented here are 20 T cell receptor beta chains from one specimen sequenced in a study of cytomegalovirus exposure and HLA in healthy donors. PCR amplification relied on 60 Vbeta primers (plus 13 Jbeta primers). The protocol was immunoSEQ multiplex PCR, while the TCRdb copy is restricted to in-frame clones and leaves out a portion. The table lists about 110,000 clones, around two thirds of them singletons. Material: PBMCs. The receptors here all came from a woman aged 35 to 49 in good health and CMV-seropositive.

This chain links TRBV7-2 with TRBJ2-3, with TRBD2 as a possible D gene (6 bases). The CDR3 has 16 residues. Germline CDR1 reads SGHTA; CDR2 reads FQGNSA. Trimming shortened V by 1 base and J by 2 bases, and 13 bases separated the two germline ends. In DNA form, the CDR3 reads TGTGCCAGCAGCTTAGAGGTAGCGGTGACCACAGATACGCAGTATTTT. Protein product: CASSLEVAVTTDTQYF.

The chain links TRBV29-1 to TRBJ2-3; D perhaps matches TRBD1 (5 bases). With 5 bases removed from V and 2 bases from J, the gap between germline ends came to 17 bases. The CDR3 loop spans 15 amino acids. Germline V lookup: CDR1 SQVTM, CDR2 ANQGSEA. The CDR3 spells CSVSSQGNPTDTQYF. The CDR3 DNA reads TGCAGCGTTTCCTCGCAGGGTAACCCCACAGATACGCAGTATTTT.

V is TRBV11-2 and J is TRBJ2-7; the match to TRBD1 covers 7 bases. Germline CDR1 is SGHAT and CDR2 is FQNNGV. With 1 base clipped from V and 3 bases from J, the junction kept 3 bases outside the gene matches. There are 14 residues in the CDR3. CDR3 nucleotides: TGTGCCAGCAGCTTAGGACAGGGCGACTACGAGCAGTACTTC. Amino acid sequence: CASSLGQGDYEQYF. Full variable domain (rest looked up from reference TRBV11-2 and TRBJ2-7): EAGVAQSPRYKIIEKRQSVAFWCNPISGHATLYWYQQILGQGPKLLIQFQNNGVVDDSQLPKDRFSAERLKGVDSTLKIQPAKLEDSAVYLCASSLGQGDYEQYFGPGTRLTVT.

This clone was detected only a few times. The V gene is TRBV19, the J gene TRBJ1-1; TRBD1 matches at 9 bases. The CDR3 consists of 12 residues. Looked up from germline, CDR1 is LNHDA and CDR2 is SQIVND (reference sequence). The V and J ends lost 7 bases and 9 bases, in that order; junction bases with no gene match: 6. The CDR3 reads CASNFGQGKAFF. In nucleotides, the CDR3 is TGTGCCAGTAACTTCGGACAGGGGAAAGCTTTCTTT.

The chain employs TRBV9 and TRBJ2-1; D may be TRBD2 (7 bases). The CDR3 totals 15 residues. Trimming removed 4 bases at V and 6 bases at J, with 17 bases between. CDR1 and CDR2 from the germline V gene are SGDLS and YYNGEE. The CDR3 DNA follows: TGTGCCAGCAGCCCTAGAGGGGGGGGCGGCAATGAGCAGTTCTTC. Its translation: CASSPRGGGGNEQFF.

This chain links TRBV7-9 with TRBJ1-3; 8 positions match TRBD1. Germline CDR1 is SEHNR and CDR2 is FQNEAQ (reference sequence). This CDR3 has 16 residues. The V segment lost 5 bases and the J segment 4 bases; nucleotides outside the gene matches: 10. The CDR3 sequence: CASSPQGQESGNTIYF. The CDR3 bases are TGTGCCAGCAGCCCGCAGGGACAGGAGAGCGGAAACACCATATATTTT.

The CDR3 DNA sequence: TGCGCCAGCAGCCCATCGGTCTCTGGAAACACCATATATTTT. This encodes CASSPSVSGNTIYF. The V and J genes are TRBV5-1 and TRBJ1-3; D is unclear. Germline lookup yields CDR1 SGHRS and CDR2 YFSETQ. V lost 4 bases to trimming and J lost 0 bases, with 8 bases between them. The CDR3 contains 14 residues.

The V gene is TRBV5-6, the J gene TRBJ1-4, with D uncertain. The ends were cut back, 6 bases at V and 7 bases at J, with 10 bases in the middle. The CDR3 consists of 12 residues. Germline V gene data show CDR1 as SGHDT and CDR2 as YYEEEE. The CDR3 DNA is TGTGCCAGCACAGTGGCGGGTGAAAAACTGTTTTTT. Protein product: CASTVAGEKLFF.

The chain couples TRBV6-4 to TRBJ2-1; 10 positions agree with TRBD2. The CDR3 covers 14 residues. Per the germline V gene, CDR1 is MRHNA and CDR2 is SNTAGT. J was trimmed by 8 bases and V by 3 bases; bases with no gene match: 4. The CDR3 DNA is TGTGCCAGCAGTGAGGCTAGCGGGGGAGATGAGCAGTTCTTC. This encodes CASSEASGGDEQFF.

The V call is TRBV5-1, the J call TRBJ2-3; D perhaps matches TRBD2 (6 bases). With 0 bases removed from V and 0 bases from J, the gap between germline ends came to 14 bases. The CDR3 has 17 residues. In germline, CDR1 is SGHRS, CDR2 YFSETQ. Written as DNA, the CDR3 is TGCGCCAGCAGCTTGGTTTATCCGGGGACTAGCACAGATACGCAGTATTTT. Translation gives CASSLVYPGTSTDTQYF.

This chain uses TRBV18 with TRBJ2-5; 8 nucleotides match TRBD1. CDR3 length: 14 amino acids. The V gene's germline CDR1 is KGHSH and CDR2 LQKENI. Trimming at V came to 5 bases and at J to 5 bases, leaving 7 bases not matched to a gene. The CDR3 DNA follows: TGTGCCAGCTCAGTTCCAGGGGGCATGGAGACCCAGTACTTC. Translating gives CASSVPGGMETQYF. The full variable domain, rest sourced from reference TRBV18 and TRBJ2-5, is NAGVMQNPRHLVRRRGQEARLRCSPMKGHSHVYWYRQLPEEGLKFMVYLQKENIIDESGMPKERFSAEFPKEGPSILRIQQVVRGDSAAYFCASSVPGGMETQYFGPGTRLLVL.

V gene TRBV27 combines with J gene TRBJ2-7, with D possibly matching TRBD2 (5 bases). The CDR3 length is 15 residues. Trimming shortened V by 3 bases and J by 7 bases, and 19 bases separated the two germline ends. Germline V gene data show CDR1 as MNHEY and CDR2 as SMNVEV (reference sequence). The CDR3 here is CASSFRSGGALEQYF. In DNA form, the CDR3 reads TGTGCCAGCAGTTTTCGGAGCGGCGGAGCTTTGGAGCAGTACTTC.

The chain has TRBV4-1 and TRBJ2-2, with D unclear. The ends were cut back, 5 bases at V and 3 bases at J, with 13 bases in the middle. Germline CDR1 is MGHRA and CDR2 is YSYEKL. The length of the CDR3 is 15 residues. CDR3 sequence (DNA): TGCGCCAGCAGCTCAACTTTGGTTTACACCGGGGAGCTGTTTTTT. Residues: CASSSTLVYTGELFF.

The genes are TRBV5-4 and TRBJ1-1; D is possibly TRBD1 (5 bases). The V gene lost 0 bases and the J gene lost 7 bases, with 13 bases spanning the gap. CDR1 is SGHNT, CDR2 YYREEE, per germline (reference sequence). The CDR3 runs to 14 residues. Written as DNA, the CDR3 is TGTGCCAGCAGCTTGGATGGAGGGGCAAGTGAAGCTTTCTTT. This codes for CASSLDGGASEAFF.

This clone was observed a few times. The rearrangement uses TRBV11-2 and TRBJ2-5, with 8 bases fitting TRBD1. This CDR3 is built from 15 residues. Germline CDR1 is SGHAT and CDR2 is FQNNGV. J gave up 5 bases and V 5 bases, and 10 bases lay outside the gene matches. The CDR3 nucleotides read TGTGCCAGCAGCGAAACGGGACAGGCGGTGGAGACCCAGTACTTC. Protein sequence: CASSETGQAVETQYF.

This chain links TRBV5-6 with TRBJ1-1, with D perhaps matching TRBD1 (5 bases). Trimming took off 1 base at V and 4 bases at J, with 11 bases between the two ends. CDR1 SGHDT and CDR2 YYEEEE come from the germline V gene. The CDR3 sequence is 14 residues long. CDR3 DNA: TGTGCCAGCAGCTTGCGGGCGGGGCCCACTGAAGCTTTCTTT. It translates to CASSLRAGPTEAFF.

The chain is built from TRBV5-4 and TRBJ1-4; no clear D. Germline V gives CDR1 SGHNT, CDR2 YYREEE (reference sequence). This CDR3 contains 14 residues. Trimming took 2 bases from V and 0 from J, leaving 5 bases between them. In DNA form, the CDR3 reads TGTGCCAGCAGCTTCGGTTCAACTAATGAAAAACTGTTTTTT. Its translation: CASSFGSTNEKLFF.

This rearrangement joins TRBV30 to TRBJ1-5, with no clear D. Trimming left V 0 bases short and J 7 bases short, with 10 bases between. CDR1 GTSNPN and CDR2 SVGIG come from the germline V gene (reference sequence). This CDR3 spans 13 amino acids. The chain's CDR3 is CAWSVRGQQPQHF. The CDR3 coding sequence is TGTGCCTGGAGTGTACGAGGGCAGCAGCCCCAGCATTTT.

Concerning this clone: Other nucleotide sequences from this sample produce the same CDR3. J is TRBJ2-7 and V is TRBV4-2; TRBD1 might be the D (5 bases). Germline CDR1 is LGHNA and CDR2 is YNFKEQ. With 1 base removed from V and 3 bases from J, the gap between germline ends came to 10 bases. The CDR3 has 14 amino acids. The CDR3 sequence is CASSQGQGDYEQYF. CDR3 nucleotide sequence: TGTGCCAGCAGCCAAGGGCAGGGTGACTACGAGCAGTACTTC.

This clone showed up just once. This chain joins TRBV29-1 and TRBJ2-2, with D possibly matching TRBD1 (5 bases). Germline-derived CDR1 and CDR2 are SQVTM and ANQGSEA. The CDR3 covers 12 residues. The V and J ends lost 5 bases and 5 bases respectively, with 9 bases between them. CDR3 sequence reads: CSVTGWTGELFF. The CDR3 region has the DNA TGCAGCGTTACAGGATGGACCGGGGAGCTGTTTTTT.